This TCR beta chain was captured by sequencing in a study of blood T cells in healthy people across ages (dated by TCRdb to about 2015). Looking at the study overall: Template switching captured roughly one uniquely barcoded TCR beta cDNA molecule per two T cells in model experiments. The study measured age-related changes in TCR beta repertoire diversity using deep sequencing normalized with unique cDNA molecular identifiers. To avoid experimental bias, donors of different ages were spread randomly across the sequencing lanes. For two donors (one aged 18 to 29 and one aged 80 or older), the study analyzed two additional independent replicas of 1 million unique cDNA reads from the same blood draw. The donors were divided into four age groups: young (average roughly 17 years), middle-aged (about 40), aged (approximately 64) and long-lived (roughly 88).

Libraries were constructed by 5' RACE. The instrument given in TCRdb is Illumina HiSeq 2500. A second PCR of 7 to 11 cycles was run with a J-beta primer mix and a sample-barcoded 5' primer. A template-switch 5' adaptor carrying 12 random nucleotides introduced a unique molecular identifier onto each TCR beta cDNA molecule. At least 3 million CDR3-containing paired-end reads were obtained from each sample. First-strand cDNA was synthesized from all RNA with the Mint cDNA synthesis kit, primed by a TRBC-specific oligonucleotide. After uracil-DNA glycosylase treatment, a first 18-cycle PCR used universal primers M1SS and BC2_uni_R on all cDNA. Turning to the authors' computational methods: For normalization, 1 million high-quality reads, each with a distinct molecular identifier, were randomly selected from each sample. Instead of being binned into consensus sequences, reads with shared molecular identifiers were discarded. MiTCR, with a Q25 quality threshold and the strictest error-elimination algorithm, was used for CDR3 identification, clonotype clustering and error correction. A nonparametric unseen species model with Euler transformation was used to estimate a lower bound on total TCR beta diversity. TCRdb ran its own pipeline on the public reads, namely fastp trimming at Q25 and MiXCR clone calling, and kept in-frame beta chains. CDR3 protein sequences are deduplicated, and each keeps its most common genes and DNA. For this entry, the V and J calls and clone size follow TCRdb and not the study's own pipeline. Counted in this sample were around 1.1 million distinct CDR3 sequences; more than 30% of them appeared once. About 12% of the sample rests with the top ten.

General findings and caveats noted by the study authors: Because profiling used bulk unsorted PBMCs, naive and antigen-experienced compartments could not be compared conclusively. The percentage of naive T cells measured by flow cytometry correlated strongly with observed TCR beta diversity. Observed TCR beta diversity per million T cells fell roughly linearly with age, and a significant reduction was already apparent by age around 44. Estimates of total diversity based on one million sequenced T cells were considered lower bounds and underestimates. Because donor CMV infection status was unknown, age-related changes in expanded clonotypes were potentially confounded. Compared with the aged group, the long-lived group had more naive CD4+ T cells, fewer expanded clones and increased TCR diversity, a pattern suggesting age selection.

Trimming removed 5 bases from V and 4 bases from J; the gene matches leave 5 bases unexplained. The CDR3, cysteine through phenylalanine, is 14 amino acids long. Only the CDR3 portion is preserved as DNA: 42 bases, with reading frame beginning at the first base. The germline V gene (reference sequence) specifies MNHEY as CDR1 and SMNVEV as CDR2. The donors were under 40 Caucasian individuals from Russia, aged roughly 6 to 90 years, who were systemically healthy. Ten milliliters of peripheral blood were drawn from each donor into EDTA-treated Vacutainer tubes. PBMCs were isolated by Ficoll-Paque density-gradient centrifugation, with at least 6.5 million obtained per sample. Trizol reagent was used to extract total RNA from PBMCs, with at least 6 micrograms per sample. The percentages of naive CD45RAhigh/CD27high T cells were determined by flow cytometry on a PBMC aliquot from every donor. This clonotype was counted a few times. This receptor's antigen is unknown. No base-level quality is on record; no much larger clone is a single base apart.

The sequence is built from TRBV27 and TRBJ2-3, with 8 bases in between that match TRBD2. The specimen sequenced was blood. This sequence was found in a young man in good health. The sequenced DNA is TGTGCCAGCAGTCCCTGGACTAGCTCAGATACGCAGTATTTT. Its amino acids are CASSPWTSSDTQYF.